This TCR beta chain was found in a study of T-cell memory formation after mild COVID-19. TCRdb reprocessed the 5' RACE reads with MiXCR, giving one entry per CDR3 protein. Of 250,000 to 400,000 distinct CDR3 sequences in the sample, roughly an eighth were seen once. This CDR3 region has 14 residues. The germline V gene encodes CDR1 SGHTA and CDR2 FQGNSA. On this clonotype itself: Its ends do not fully match the called genes, so a read error is possible.

The TCR originated in a young man who had mild COVID-19 (a few samples of this study predate the infection). Cell type and time point are not known. The sequenced sample consisted of PBMCs or a T cell subset sorted from them (not recorded which). The chain links TRBV7-2 to TRBJ2-7, with D possibly TRBD1 on 6 matching bases. CDR3 protein: CAISPWDTHYEQYF. CDR3 DNA: TGTGCCATCAGCCCTTGGGACACACACTACGAGCAGTACTTC.